This T cell receptor (beta chain) was captured in a study of shared clonotypes between healthy human individuals. Looking at the study overall: Each donor contributed plates that comprised three CD4 naive, three CD4 memory, two CD8 naive and one CD8 memory. Findings of the study overall: Some naive CD4 clonotypes, around 5%, turned up in common across a few donors.

CDR3 length equals 17 residues. V trimming: 0 bases; J trimming: 2 bases; junction bases outside the gene matches: 5. Per the germline V gene, CDR1 is SGHRS and CDR2 is YFSETQ. As for this clone: Its antigen is still unknown. The same CDR3 also results from other DNA sequences found in this sample.

There were no recent acute infections or vaccinations among the donors, who were healthy HIV-negative adults. Per the authors' pipeline: As immunoSEQ supplied junction-only sequences (without quality scores), filtering differed. Clones were sequenced by immunoSEQ multiplex PCR, and TCRdb holds only the in-frame ones, with some missing. D and trimming come from the DNA, and the V and J calls and clone size come from that table. Here the sample spans some 2.4 million clones, under 95% being singletons. The sample consisted of naive CD4+ T cells from PBMCs. Sample subset: CD45RA+ positively selected. V is TRBV5-1 and J is TRBJ2-3; 11 bases are shared with TRBD2. This clonotype originated in a man in his late teens or twenties in good health. Some clones in this sample may be carry-over from other donors' samples. The CDR3 region is CASSLGLAGGLTDTQYF. CDR3 sequence (DNA): TGCGCCAGCAGCTTGGGGCTAGCGGGAGGACTCACAGATACGCAGTATTTT.